The T cell receptor (beta chain) described here comes from a study of T and B cells in COVID-19 patients. Study-level information: Critical illness requiring mechanical ventilation or extracorporeal membrane oxygenation affected 12 of 20 active-infection patients.

From blood, about 220-500 ng of genomic DNA served as TRB template. BIOMED2 TRB-A/B primer pools were used in multiplex TRB PCR. TCRdb re-called the multiplex PCR reads through MiXCR, storing one row per CDR3 protein. The data show thousands of distinct CDR3 sequences, 28% seen once. Trimming left V 7 bases short and J 7 bases short, with 14 bases between. Germline CDR1 LNHDA, CDR2 SQIVND (reference sequence). The length of the CDR3 is 13 residues. This clonotype is judged medium-sized. The V call is TRBV19, the J call TRBJ1-5; possible D gene TRBD1, 6 bases. The sample taken for sequencing was blood. The TCR originated in a human donor with active COVID-19. The donor label of this sample is uncertain. In DNA form, the CDR3 reads TGTGCCAGTAATAAGGGAACAGGGCAGCCCCAGCATTTT. It encodes CASNKGTGQPQHF.